The sequence of this T cell receptor beta chain was determined in a study of T-cell reconstitution after alpha-beta-depleted transplantation in children. Study findings and constraints: Diversity and T-cell counts at one year after transplant derived mostly from new T cells. As was reported, about two months after transplant, alpha-beta T cells came from several hundred expanded graft clones.

This clonotype was detected ten times or more. What it binds is unknown. The CDR3 length is 15 residues. CDR1 is MDHEN and CDR2 is SYDVKM in the germline V gene. Trimming removed 3 bases from V and 5 bases from J, with 16 bases in between. Unique molecular identifiers were incorporated into the prepared TCRbeta library. TCRdb re-derived calls from the PCR reads in MiXCR, one entry per CDR3 protein. The table shows just under 150,000 distinct CDR3 sequences, with 8% to 10% occurring only once. This receptor was obtained from a female patient between 2 and 15 years old who had a stem cell transplant for congenital amegakaryocytic thrombocytopenia, so the T cells may come from the graft donor. The chain recombines TRBV28 with TRBJ2-5; a weak D match, TRBD2 (6 bases). Sequences were derived from PBMCs, mostly from graft donor cells, sampled 180 days after TCRalphabeta/CD19-depleted stem cell transplant. CDR3 DNA: TGTGCCAGCAGTTTCCCCAGGAGGGGACGGGAGACCCAGTACTTC. It encodes CASSFPRRGRETQYF.